This record covers a single T cell receptor beta chain. These data originate in a study of T cells in tuberculosis. Sorting used thawed, overnight-rested PBMC stained with anti-CD3, a viability dye and GMM-loaded CD1B tetramer. C32 glucose monomycolate from Rhodococcus equi was loaded onto the CD1B tetramers. PBMC for tetramer sorting were first depleted of CD14-expressing monocytes. From each donor, approximately 100,000 tetramer-negative cells were sorted. The CDR3 runs 17 residues. Clones were read by immunoSEQ multiplex PCR, and TCRdb kept only the in-frame ones, dropping some. Of 85,000 to 90,000 clones detected, roughly 93% appear once; the ten largest clones hold 1.5% to 2%.

The V call is TRBV21-1, the J call TRBJ2-2; the table assigns TRBD1, which was not confirmed against the DNA. TRBV21-1 is shown as a pseudogene. The specimen was CD1b-GMM tetramer-negative cells sorted from PBMCs. The source is an adult woman with latent tuberculosis. Written as DNA, the CDR3 is TGTGCCAGCAGCAAAGTTCATGGGCCTCGAAGAACCGGGGAGCTGTTTTTT. This translates into CASSKVHGPRRTGELFF.